The clone carrying this TCR beta chain showed up just a few times. The antigen remains undetermined. The CDR3 contains 14 residues. Trimming took 1 base from V and 6 from J; bases not matched to a gene: 4. CDR1 DFQATT and CDR2 SNEGSKA come from the germline V gene (reference sequence). TCRdb re-derived calls from the 5' RACE reads in MiXCR, one entry per CDR3 protein. The sample includes about 54,000 distinct CDR3 sequences, more than 15% seen only once; the top ten take approximately 2.5%. Overall study results and limits: Tumor Tregs overlapped most with tumor, then blood, naive CD4+ cells.

The TCR was taken from a female donor with breast cancer. The chain couples TRBV20-1 to TRBJ2-2; TRBD2 matches at 8 bases. The sequencing input was naive CD4+ T cells sorted from blood. Subset in this sample: naive CD4+ T cells, CD4+CD45RA+CD25-. The CDR3: CSARGSGISGELFF. DNA of the CDR3: TGCAGTGCTAGAGGTAGCGGGATATCCGGGGAGCTGTTTTTT.